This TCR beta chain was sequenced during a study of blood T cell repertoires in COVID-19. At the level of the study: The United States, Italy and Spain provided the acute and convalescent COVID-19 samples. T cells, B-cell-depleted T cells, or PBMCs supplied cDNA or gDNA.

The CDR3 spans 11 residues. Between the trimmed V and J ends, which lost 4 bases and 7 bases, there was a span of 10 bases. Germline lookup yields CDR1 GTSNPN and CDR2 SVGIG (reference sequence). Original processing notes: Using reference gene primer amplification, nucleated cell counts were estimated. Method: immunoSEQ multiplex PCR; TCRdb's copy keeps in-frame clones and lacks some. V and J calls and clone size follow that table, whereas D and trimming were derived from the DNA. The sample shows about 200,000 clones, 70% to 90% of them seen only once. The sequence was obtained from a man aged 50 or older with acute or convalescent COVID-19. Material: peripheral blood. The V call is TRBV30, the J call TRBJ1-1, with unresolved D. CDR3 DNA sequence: TGTGCCTGGACCCTCCTTAATGAAGCTTTCTTT. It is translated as CAWTLLNEAFF.